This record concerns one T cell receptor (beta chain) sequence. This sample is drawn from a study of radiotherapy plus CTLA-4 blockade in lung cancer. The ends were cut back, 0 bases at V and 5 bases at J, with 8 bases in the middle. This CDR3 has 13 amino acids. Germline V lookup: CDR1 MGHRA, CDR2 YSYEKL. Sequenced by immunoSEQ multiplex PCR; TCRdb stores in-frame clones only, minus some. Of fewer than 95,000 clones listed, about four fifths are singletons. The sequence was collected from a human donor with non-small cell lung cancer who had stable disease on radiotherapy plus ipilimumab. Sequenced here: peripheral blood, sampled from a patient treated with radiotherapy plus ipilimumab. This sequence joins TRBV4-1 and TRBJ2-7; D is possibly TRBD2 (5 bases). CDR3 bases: TGCGCCAGCAGCCAAGATGCTAGCCACGAGCAGTACTTC. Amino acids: CASSQDASHEQYF.